Listed below are T cell receptor beta chains from one sample, sequenced in a study of cytomegalovirus exposure and HLA in healthy donors. Sequencing used immunoSEQ multiplex PCR; TCRdb keeps in-frame clones, though not all of them. The table has around 90,000 clones, approximately 65% seen once. Sample: PBMCs. All receptors come from a woman in her thirties in good health and CMV-seropositive. Both conserved end residues are part of each CDR3. Each record gives: J gene, clone size, V gene, D gene, CDR3 DNA, CDR3 protein. A D gene is named only where the DNA matches it firmly. A clone size is listed for some rows: how often the clone was seen (once, few, many), or a class if it is expanded.

>TRBJ1-2|few|TRBV5-1|.
TGCGCCAGCAGCTTGTCGACAGAGAGCTATGGCTACACCTTC
CASSLSTESYGYTF
>TRBJ1-5|.|TRBV10-3|TRBD1
TGTGCCATCAGTGACGGGACAGTGGGCAATCAGCCCCAGCATTTT
CAISDGTVGNQPQHF
>TRBJ1-1|few|TRBV6-5|.
TGTGCCAGCAGTTATCGGTCCCCTGGCACTGAAGCTTTCTTT
CASSYRSPGTEAFF
>TRBJ2-1|.|TRBV7-3|.
TGTGCCAGCAGTCATTACAATGAGCAGTTCTTC
CASSHYNEQFF
>TRBJ2-1|.|TRBV7-9|.
TGTGCCAGCAGCTTAGCGGGTTGGGGCGGATTGAGTGGTGAGCAGTTCTTC
CASSLAGWGGLSGEQFF
>TRBJ1-3|.|TRBV6-1|.
TGTGCCAGCAGTGAAGCCCCCGTGTTGCAGGTCCTCTCTGGAAACACCATATATTTT
CASSEAPVLQVLSGNTIYF
>TRBJ1-6|.|TRBV5-1|TRBD1
TGCGCCAGCAGCCTCGGGACAGTAGATTCACCCCTCCACTTT
CASSLGTVDSPLHF
>TRBJ2-1|.|TRBV13|TRBD2
TGTGCCAGCAGCCAGTGGGGGGGAGGGACCCTAGCGGGGGCGAAGGATGAGCAGTTCTTC
CASSQWGGGTLAGAKDEQFF
>TRBJ2-3|.|TRBV5-1|TRBD1
TGCGCCAGCAGCCCGGGACAGTACACAGATACGCAGTATTTT
CASSPGQYTDTQYF
>TRBJ2-4|.|TRBV2|TRBD2
TGTGCCAGCAGTACGGGGGGGTTAGCCAAAAACATTCAGTACTTC
CASSTGGLAKNIQYF
>TRBJ1-1|.|TRBV19|.
TGTGCCAGTAGTATAGATCTGCGGGTAGGCACTGAAGCTTTCTTT
CASSIDLRVGTEAFF
>TRBJ2-1|.|TRBV7-9|.
TGTGCCAGCAGCCCTAGTAGGCCTGATGAGCAGTTCTTC
CASSPSRPDEQFF
>TRBJ2-3|.|TRBV4-1|TRBD2
TGCGCCAGCAGCCGGGCGGGGGGCGCCACCACAGATACGCAGTATTTT
CASSRAGGATTDTQYF
>TRBJ2-5|.|TRBV28|.
TGTGCCAGCAGAGAAGGACAGCGAGGGACCCAGTACTTC
CASREGQRGTQYF
>TRBJ2-2|.|TRBV15|.
TGTGCCACCAGCGTTTCTAACGGGGAGCTGTTTTTT
CATSVSNGELFF
>TRBJ2-7|.|TRBV6-5|.
TGTGCCAGCAGTTACTCGAGGCGGGTAAGGTACGAGCAGTACTTC
CASSYSRRVRYEQYF
>TRBJ2-7|.|TRBV11-1|.
TGTGCCAGCAGCTTTCACGTCCAGGATTTCAGCGAGCAGTACTTC
CASSFHVQDFSEQYF
>TRBJ2-5|.|TRBV7-2|TRBD2
TGTGCCAGCAGCTTAGCTCTTAGCGGGGGCCAGGAGACCCAGTACTTC
CASSLALSGGQETQYF
>TRBJ1-1|.|TRBV30|.
TGTGCCTGGAGTACTAACGGTTACACTGAAGCTTTCTTT
CAWSTNGYTEAFF
>TRBJ1-4|.|TRBV2|.
TGCGTCAGCAGTGAGTTGGGGGGTACTAATGAAAAACTGTTTTTT
CVSSELGGTNEKLFF
>TRBJ2-1|.|TRBV5-6|TRBD1
TGTGCCAGCAGCCGAACCGGGACAGCCTACAATGAGCAGTTCTTC
CASSRTGTAYNEQFF
>TRBJ2-2|.|TRBV28|TRBD1
TGTGCCAGCAGTAAGGGACAGGGGGCCACCGGGGAGCTGTTTTTT
CASSKGQGATGELFF
>TRBJ2-7|.|TRBV4-2|.
TGTGCCAGCAGCCAAGATTATGACGGCTCAGGCGAGCAGTACTTC
CASSQDYDGSGEQYF
>TRBJ1-5|few|TRBV6-5|.
TGTGCCAGCAGTTACAGTTTCTATAGCAATCAGCCCCAGCATTTT
CASSYSFYSNQPQHF
>TRBJ2-1|.|TRBV5-4|TRBD1
TGTGCCAGCAGCCGGGACAGAGGGCAGGGTGAGCAGTTCTTC
CASSRDRGQGEQFF
>TRBJ2-6|.|TRBV7-6|.
TGTGCCAGCAGCTTAGCGCAGGGAGGTGGGGCCAACGTCCTGACTTTC
CASSLAQGGGANVLTF
>TRBJ1-1|few|TRBV18|TRBD1
TGTGCCAGCTCACGGGACAGAAACATGAACACTGAAGCTTTCTTT
CASSRDRNMNTEAFF
>TRBJ2-7|.|TRBV15|TRBD2
TGTGCCACCAAAGCGGGGGGGCCGAGCTACGAGCAGTACTTC
CATKAGGPSYEQYF
>TRBJ2-7|.|TRBV4-1|TRBD2
TGCGCCAGCAGCCAAGAAGAGGGACTAGCGGGAGAGCAGTACTTC
CASSQEEGLAGEQYF
>TRBJ1-2|.|TRBV5-6|TRBD1
TGTGCCAGCAGCTGGGACAGAAATAACTATGGCTACACCTTC
CASSWDRNNYGYTF
>TRBJ2-7|.|TRBV11-2|.
TGTGCCAGCAGCCATAGCGCCAACGAGCAGTACTTC
CASSHSANEQYF
>TRBJ1-1|.|TRBV7-6|TRBD1
TGTGCCAGCAGCTCGAACAGGGGTAGATCCACTGAAGCTTTCTTT
CASSSNRGRSTEAFF
>TRBJ2-7|.|TRBV5-8|.
TGTGCCAGCAGCTTTAGGGGTGAGCAGTACTTC
CASSFRGEQYF
>TRBJ2-7|.|TRBV11-2|TRBD1
TGTGCCAGCAGCATCCAGACAGGGGACCTCTACGAGCAGTACTTC
CASSIQTGDLYEQYF
>TRBJ2-5|once|TRBV6-6|TRBD1
TGTGCCAGCAGATACAAAGCGACAGGGCTCCAAGAGACCCAGTACTTC
CASRYKATGLQETQYF
>TRBJ1-5|.|TRBV10-3|.
TGTGCCATCAGTGAGTCCCTGGCGGAGAGTCAGCCCCAGCATTTT
CAISESLAESQPQHF
>TRBJ1-6|.|TRBV6-1|.
TGTGCCAGCAGTGAATTGGCGACTGATAATTCACCCCTCCACTTT
CASSELATDNSPLHF
>TRBJ1-4|.|TRBV6-1|TRBD1
TGTGCCAGCAGTGGGGGACAGGGCTGGAAAAAACTGTTTTTT
CASSGGQGWKKLFF
>TRBJ2-7|few|TRBV7-3|.
TGTGCCAGCAGCTCACAGCAGGGTATCGGCGAGCAGTACTTC
CASSSQQGIGEQYF
>TRBJ2-7|.|TRBV6-5|.
TGTGCCAGCAGCCCAGGGGCCTCCTCCTACGAGCAGTACTTC
CASSPGASSYEQYF
>TRBJ1-1|.|TRBV28|.
TGTGCCAGCATTAGGGGATTGGGTGAAGCTTTCTTT
CASIRGLGEAFF
>TRBJ2-1|.|TRBV27|.
TGTGCCAGCTCCTCATTAAGCGATGAGCAGTTCTTC
CASSSLSDEQFF
>TRBJ2-7|.|TRBV25-1|TRBD2
TGTGCCAGCAGTGGTATAGCGGGGGGGCAATACGAGCAGTACTTC
CASSGIAGGQYEQYF
>TRBJ1-1|.|TRBV29-1|TRBD1
TGCAGCGTCTCCTCAGGGGGACTCACTGAAGCTTTCTTT
CSVSSGGLTEAFF
>TRBJ1-1|.|TRBV2|.
TGTGCCAGCAGTGAGGAACCGGGTAGGAAAACTGAAGCTTTCTTT
CASSEEPGRKTEAFF
>TRBJ2-1|.|TRBV5-1|.
TGCGCCAGCAGCCCGCAGGGATACTACAATGAGCAGTTCTTC
CASSPQGYYNEQFF
>TRBJ2-7|.|TRBV11-2|TRBD2
TGTGCCAGCAGCAGGGATAGCGGGGGCTCCTACGAGCAGTACTTC
CASSRDSGGSYEQYF
>TRBJ2-1|few|TRBV6-1|TRBD1
TGTGCCAGCAGTCATAGGACAGGGGACAATGAGCAGTTCTTC
CASSHRTGDNEQFF
>TRBJ1-1|.|TRBV6-5|.
TGTGCCAGCAGTTACGGAGGGAGCGCCACTGAAGCTTTCTTT
CASSYGGSATEAFF
>TRBJ1-5|few|TRBV6-5|.
TGTGCCAGCAGTTACTCGGCACGATTGAATCAGCCCCAGCATTTT
CASSYSARLNQPQHF
>TRBJ1-5|medium-sized|TRBV6-6|TRBD1
TGTGCCAGCAGTTACGGGACAGGGATCCTCAATCAGCCCCAGCATTTT
CASSYGTGILNQPQHF
>TRBJ2-2|.|TRBV28|.
TGTGCCAGCCGGGTATTTACTGGGGGGTCCACCGGGGAGCTGTTTTTT
CASRVFTGGSTGELFF
>TRBJ2-1|.|TRBV5-1|TRBD1
TGCGCCAGCAGCAACCCGACAGGGAATGAGCAGTTCTTC
CASSNPTGNEQFF
>TRBJ1-1|.|TRBV18|TRBD1
TGTGCCAGCTCAGCAGGGGGTGAAGCTTTCTTT
CASSAGGEAFF
>TRBJ2-7|few|TRBV2|.
TGTGCCAGCCTGCTTCCGGACATTATCTCCTACGAGCAGTACTTC
CASLLPDIISYEQYF